One sample yielded the 2 T cell receptor beta chains listed below, sequenced in a study of blood T cell repertoires in COVID-19. Sequenced by immunoSEQ multiplex PCR; TCRdb stores in-frame clones only, minus some. The sample has about 120,000 clones; over 75% are singletons. Sequencing was carried out using peripheral blood. These receptors all stem from a woman aged 80 or older with active or convalescent COVID-19.

In nucleotides, the CDR3 is TGTGCCACCAGCAGGACGGGTACAGGGTTCCCAGATACGCAGTATTTT. Residues: CATSRTGTGFPDTQYF. The chain employs TRBV15 and TRBJ2-3; D may be TRBD1 (6 bases). Trimming took 3 bases from V and 4 from J, leaving 17 bases between them. Germline V lookup: CDR1 LNHNV, CDR2 YYDKDF (reference sequence). This CDR3 is built from 16 residues.

The V call is TRBV20-1, the J call TRBJ2-1; D not certain. V lost 6 bases to trimming and J lost 7 bases, with 10 bases between them. Per the germline V gene, CDR1 is DFQATT and CDR2 is SNEGSKA (reference sequence). The CDR3 contains 11 residues. The CDR3 DNA sequence: TGCAGTGCCACCTTAGAAAATGAGCAGTTCTTC. Its translation is CSATLENEQFF.